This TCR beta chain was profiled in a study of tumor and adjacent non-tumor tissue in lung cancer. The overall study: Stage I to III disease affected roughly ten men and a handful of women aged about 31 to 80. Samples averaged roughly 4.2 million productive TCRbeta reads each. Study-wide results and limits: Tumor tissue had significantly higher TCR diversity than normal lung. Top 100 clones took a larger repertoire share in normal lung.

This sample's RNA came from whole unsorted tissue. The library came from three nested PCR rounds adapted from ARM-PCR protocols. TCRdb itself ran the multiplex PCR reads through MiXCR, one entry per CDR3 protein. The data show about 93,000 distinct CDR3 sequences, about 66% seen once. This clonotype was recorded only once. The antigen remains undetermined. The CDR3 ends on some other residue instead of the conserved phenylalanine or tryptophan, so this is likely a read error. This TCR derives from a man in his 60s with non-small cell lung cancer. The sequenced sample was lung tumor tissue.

The CDR3 region is CASNVKGRDTIYS. The CDR3 nucleotides read TGTGCCAGCAACGTCAAGGGTCGGGACACCATATATTCT. The chain joins TRBV12-3 or TRBV12-4 to TRBJ1-3; D ambiguous. Trimming pared 7 bases from V and 8 bases from J, leaving 15 bases between. The CDR3 covers 13 residues.